The clone carrying this T cell receptor beta chain was counted only a few times. This entry is derived from a study of memory CD4+ T cells and cytomegalovirus serostatus. In the study overall: Healthy Belgian adult donors included under ten CMV-positive and 24 CMV-negative people.

The assay was immunoSEQ multiplex PCR, and TCRdb's table has in-frame clones only and misses some. This repertoire shows tens of thousands of clones, over 70% found once; its top ten account for roughly 1%. Single viable CD3+CD4+CD8-CD45RO+ cells were sorted as the memory CD4+ T cells. This CDR3 contains 16 residues. Trimming pared 5 bases from V and 2 bases from J, leaving 15 bases between. Germline values: CDR1 LNHDA, CDR2 SQIVND (reference sequence). Material for sequencing was memory CD4+ T cells from blood. V usage is TRBV19 and J usage is TRBJ1-4; unclear D gene. The clonotype comes from an adult in good health and CMV-seronegative. The CDR3 nucleotides read TGTGCCAGTAGTTCCAGACCGGGAGGCACTAATGAAAAACTGTTTTTT. Protein product: CASSSRPGGTNEKLFF.